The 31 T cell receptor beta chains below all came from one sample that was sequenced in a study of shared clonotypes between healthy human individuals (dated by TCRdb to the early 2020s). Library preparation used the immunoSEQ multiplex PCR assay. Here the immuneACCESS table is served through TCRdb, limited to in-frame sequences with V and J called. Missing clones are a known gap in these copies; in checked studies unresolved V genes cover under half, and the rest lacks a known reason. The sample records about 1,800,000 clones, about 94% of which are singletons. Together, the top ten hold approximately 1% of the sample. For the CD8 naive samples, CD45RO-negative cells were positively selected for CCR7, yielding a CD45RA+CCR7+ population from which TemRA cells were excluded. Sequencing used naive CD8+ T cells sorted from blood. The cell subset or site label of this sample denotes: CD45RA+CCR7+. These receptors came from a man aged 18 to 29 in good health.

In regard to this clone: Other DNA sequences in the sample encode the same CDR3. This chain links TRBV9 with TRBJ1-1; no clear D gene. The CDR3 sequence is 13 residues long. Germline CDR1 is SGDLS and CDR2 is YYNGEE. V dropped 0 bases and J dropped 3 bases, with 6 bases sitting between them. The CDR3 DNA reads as TGTGCCAGCAGCGTAGCCGGCGACACTGAAGCTTTCTTT. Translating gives CASSVAGDTEAFF.

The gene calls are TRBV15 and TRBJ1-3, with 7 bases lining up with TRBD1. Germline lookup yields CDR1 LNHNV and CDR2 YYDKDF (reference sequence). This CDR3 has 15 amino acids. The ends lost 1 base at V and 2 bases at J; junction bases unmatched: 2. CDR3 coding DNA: TGTGCCACCAGCAGAGCTAGGGGGCCTGGAAACACCATATATTTT. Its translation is CATSRARGPGNTIYF.

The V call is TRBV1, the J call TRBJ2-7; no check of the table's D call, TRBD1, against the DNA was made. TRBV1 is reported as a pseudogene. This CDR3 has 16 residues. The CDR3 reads CTSSQDQAISSYEQYF. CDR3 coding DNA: TGCACCAGCAGCCAAGATCAGGCGATCAGCTCCTACGAGCAGTACTTC.

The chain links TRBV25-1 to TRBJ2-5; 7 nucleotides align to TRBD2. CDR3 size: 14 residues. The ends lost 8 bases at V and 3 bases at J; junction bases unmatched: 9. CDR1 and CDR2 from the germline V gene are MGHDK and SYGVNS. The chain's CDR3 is CASGLASGEETQYF. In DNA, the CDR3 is TGTGCCAGCGGATTGGCTAGCGGCGAAGAGACCCAGTACTTC.

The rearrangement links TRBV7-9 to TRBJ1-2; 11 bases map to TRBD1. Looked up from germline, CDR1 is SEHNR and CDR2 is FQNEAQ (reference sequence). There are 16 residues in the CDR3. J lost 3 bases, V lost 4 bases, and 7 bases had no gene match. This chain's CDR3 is CASSSSRDRGDYGYTF. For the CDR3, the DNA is TGTGCCAGCAGCTCTAGCAGGGACAGGGGGGACTATGGCTACACCTTC.

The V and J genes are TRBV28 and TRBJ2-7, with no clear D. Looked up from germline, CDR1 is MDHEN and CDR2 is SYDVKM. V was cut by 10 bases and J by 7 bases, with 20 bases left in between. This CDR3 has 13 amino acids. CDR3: CATRTTGLGEQYF. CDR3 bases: TGTGCCACCAGAACAACCGGATTGGGGGAGCAGTACTTC.

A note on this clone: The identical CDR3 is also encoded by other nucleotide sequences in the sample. CDR3 DNA sequence: TGTGCCAGTAGTATGTCAGGCACCGGGGAGCTGTTTTTT. The encoded protein is CASSMSGTGELFF. The V call is TRBV19, the J call TRBJ2-2; D is ambiguous. V lost 3 bases, J lost 4 bases, and 6 bases lay in between. The length of the CDR3 is 13 residues. The germline V gene encodes CDR1 LNHDA and CDR2 SQIVND (reference sequence).

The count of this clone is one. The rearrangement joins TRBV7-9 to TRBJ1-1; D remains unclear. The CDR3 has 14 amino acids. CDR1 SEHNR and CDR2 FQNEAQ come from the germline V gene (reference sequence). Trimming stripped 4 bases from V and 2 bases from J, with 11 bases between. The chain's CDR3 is CASSSDGINTEAFF. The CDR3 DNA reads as TGTGCCAGCAGCTCGGACGGGATTAACACTGAAGCTTTCTTT.

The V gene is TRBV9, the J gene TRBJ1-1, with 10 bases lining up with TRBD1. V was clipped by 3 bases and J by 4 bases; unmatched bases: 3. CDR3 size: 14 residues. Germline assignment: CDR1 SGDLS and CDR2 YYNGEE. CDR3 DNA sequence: TGTGCCAGCAGCGGGAGGACAGGGGGCACTGAAGCTTTCTTT. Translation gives CASSGRTGGTEAFF.

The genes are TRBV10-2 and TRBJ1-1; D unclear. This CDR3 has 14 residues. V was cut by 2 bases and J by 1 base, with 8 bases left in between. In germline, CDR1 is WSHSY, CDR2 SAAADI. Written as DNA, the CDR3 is TGCGCCAGCAGTGAGAGTCAGCCGAACACTGAAGCTTTCTTT. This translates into CASSESQPNTEAFF.

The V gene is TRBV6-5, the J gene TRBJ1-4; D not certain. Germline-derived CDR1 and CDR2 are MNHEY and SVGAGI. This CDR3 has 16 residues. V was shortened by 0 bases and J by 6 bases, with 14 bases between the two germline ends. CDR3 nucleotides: TGTGCCAGCAGTTACTCTTCCGGGCTTTCGCATGAAAAACTGTTTTTT. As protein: CASSYSSGLSHEKLFF.

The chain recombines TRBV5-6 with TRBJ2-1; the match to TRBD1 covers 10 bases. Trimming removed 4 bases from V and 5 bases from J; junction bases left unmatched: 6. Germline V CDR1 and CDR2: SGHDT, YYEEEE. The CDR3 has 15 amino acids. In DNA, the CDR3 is TGTGCCAGCAGCGCCCCGGGACAGGGGAACAATGAGCAGTTCTTC. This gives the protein CASSAPGQGNNEQFF.

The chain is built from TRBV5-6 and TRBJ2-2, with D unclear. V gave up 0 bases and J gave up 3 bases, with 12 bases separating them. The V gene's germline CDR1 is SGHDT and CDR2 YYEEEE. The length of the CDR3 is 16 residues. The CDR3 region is CASSLDLLRDTGELFF. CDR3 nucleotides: TGTGCCAGCAGCTTGGACCTCCTAAGGGACACCGGGGAGCTGTTTTTT.

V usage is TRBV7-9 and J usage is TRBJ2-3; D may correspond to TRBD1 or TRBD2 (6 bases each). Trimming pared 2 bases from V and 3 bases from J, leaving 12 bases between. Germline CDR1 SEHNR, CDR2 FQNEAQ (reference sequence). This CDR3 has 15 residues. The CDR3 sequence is CASSLISGATDTQYF. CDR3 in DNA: TGTGCCAGCAGCTTAATCTCGGGGGCTACAGATACGCAGTATTTT.

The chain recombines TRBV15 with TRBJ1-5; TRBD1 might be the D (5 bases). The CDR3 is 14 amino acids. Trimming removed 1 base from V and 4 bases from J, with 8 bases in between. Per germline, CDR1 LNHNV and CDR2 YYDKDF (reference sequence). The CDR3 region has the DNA TGTGCCACCAGCAGAGGGGGGGGAAATCAGCCCCAGCATTTT. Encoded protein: CATSRGGGNQPQHF.

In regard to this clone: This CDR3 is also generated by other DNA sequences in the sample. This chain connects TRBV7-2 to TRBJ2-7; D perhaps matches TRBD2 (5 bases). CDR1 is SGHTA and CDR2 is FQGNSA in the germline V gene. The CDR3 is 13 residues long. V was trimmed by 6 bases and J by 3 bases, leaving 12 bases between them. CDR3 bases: TGTGCCAGCAGTCTAAACCGGGGCTACGAGCAGTACTTC. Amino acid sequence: CASSLNRGYEQYF.

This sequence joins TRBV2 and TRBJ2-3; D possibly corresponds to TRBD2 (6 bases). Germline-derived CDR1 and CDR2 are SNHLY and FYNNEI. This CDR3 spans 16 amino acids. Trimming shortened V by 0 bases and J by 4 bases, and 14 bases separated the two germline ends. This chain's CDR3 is CASSEALSGWADTQYF. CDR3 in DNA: TGTGCCAGCAGTGAAGCGCTGAGCGGGTGGGCAGATACGCAGTATTTT.

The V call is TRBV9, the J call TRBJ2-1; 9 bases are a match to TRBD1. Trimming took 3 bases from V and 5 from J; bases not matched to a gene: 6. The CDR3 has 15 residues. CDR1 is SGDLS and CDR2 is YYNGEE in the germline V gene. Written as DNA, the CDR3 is TGTGCCAGCAGCGCCGGGACAGGGCGAAACAATGAGCAGTTCTTC. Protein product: CASSAGTGRNNEQFF.

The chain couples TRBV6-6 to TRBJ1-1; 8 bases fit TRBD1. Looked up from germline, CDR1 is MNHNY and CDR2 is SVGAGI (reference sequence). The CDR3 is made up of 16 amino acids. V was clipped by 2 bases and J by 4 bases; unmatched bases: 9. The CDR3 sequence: CASSYTPDRAGTEAFF. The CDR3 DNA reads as TGTGCCAGCAGTTACACCCCGGACAGGGCGGGCACTGAAGCTTTCTTT.

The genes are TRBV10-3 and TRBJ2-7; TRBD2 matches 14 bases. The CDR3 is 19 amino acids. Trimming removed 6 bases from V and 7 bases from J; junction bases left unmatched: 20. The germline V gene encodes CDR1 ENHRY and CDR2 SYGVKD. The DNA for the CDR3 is TGTGCCATCAGCGATATCGACAGCAGACGGACTAGCGGGGGGCGGGAGCAGTACTTC. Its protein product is CAISDIDSRRTSGGREQYF.

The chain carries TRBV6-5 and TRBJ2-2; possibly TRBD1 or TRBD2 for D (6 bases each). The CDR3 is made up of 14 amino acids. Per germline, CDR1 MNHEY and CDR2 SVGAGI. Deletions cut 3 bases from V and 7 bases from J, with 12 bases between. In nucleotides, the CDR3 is TGTGCCAGCAGTTATCAGGGGCGGGACGGGGAGCTGTTTTTT. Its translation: CASSYQGRDGELFF.

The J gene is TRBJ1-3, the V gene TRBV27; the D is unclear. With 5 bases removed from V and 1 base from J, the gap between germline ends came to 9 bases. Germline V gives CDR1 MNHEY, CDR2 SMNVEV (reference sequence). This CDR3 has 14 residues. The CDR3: CASSPMGSGNTIYF. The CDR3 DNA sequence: TGTGCCAGCAGTCCTATGGGGTCTGGAAACACCATATATTTT.

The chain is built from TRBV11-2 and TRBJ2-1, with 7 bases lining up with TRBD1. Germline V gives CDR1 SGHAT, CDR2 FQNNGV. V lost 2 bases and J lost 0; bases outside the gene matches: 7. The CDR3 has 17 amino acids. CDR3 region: CASSLTPGQSSYNEQFF. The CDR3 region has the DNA TGTGCCAGCAGCTTAACCCCGGGACAGAGCTCCTACAATGAGCAGTTCTTC.

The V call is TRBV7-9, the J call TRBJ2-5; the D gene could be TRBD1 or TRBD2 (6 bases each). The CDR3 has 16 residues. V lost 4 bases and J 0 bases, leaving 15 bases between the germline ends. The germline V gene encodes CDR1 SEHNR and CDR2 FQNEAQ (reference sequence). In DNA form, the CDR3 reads TGTGCCAGCAGCTCAAGACAGGAGGGGTACCAAGAGACCCAGTACTTC. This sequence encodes CASSSRQEGYQETQYF.

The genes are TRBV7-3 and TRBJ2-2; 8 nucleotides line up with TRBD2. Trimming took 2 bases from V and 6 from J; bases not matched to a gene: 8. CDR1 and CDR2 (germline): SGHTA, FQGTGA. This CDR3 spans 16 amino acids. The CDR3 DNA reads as TGTGCCAGCAGCTTATATCCCAGCGGGGGAGCCGGGGAGCTGTTTTTT. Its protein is CASSLYPSGGAGELFF.

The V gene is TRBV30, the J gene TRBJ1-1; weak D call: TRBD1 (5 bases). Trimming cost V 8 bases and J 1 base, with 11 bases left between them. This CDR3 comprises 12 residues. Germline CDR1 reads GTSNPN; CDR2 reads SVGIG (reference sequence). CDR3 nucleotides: TGTGCCGTGGACATCCAGAACACTGAAGCTTTCTTT. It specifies CAVDIQNTEAFF.

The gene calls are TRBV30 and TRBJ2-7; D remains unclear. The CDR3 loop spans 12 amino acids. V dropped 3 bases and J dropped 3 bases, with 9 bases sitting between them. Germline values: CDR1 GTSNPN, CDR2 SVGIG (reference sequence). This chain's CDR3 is CAWSANHYEQYF. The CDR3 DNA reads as TGTGCCTGGAGCGCCAACCACTACGAGCAGTACTTC.

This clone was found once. CDR3 bases: TGTGCCAGCAGTTTAAGGGACTCGGAGGCTACGCAGTATTTT. This encodes CASSLRDSEATQYF. J is TRBJ2-3 and V is TRBV27, with D possibly matching TRBD2 (6 bases). CDR1 and CDR2 from the germline V gene are MNHEY and SMNVEV (reference sequence). Trimming pared 2 bases from V and 8 bases from J, leaving 14 bases between. The CDR3 has 14 residues.

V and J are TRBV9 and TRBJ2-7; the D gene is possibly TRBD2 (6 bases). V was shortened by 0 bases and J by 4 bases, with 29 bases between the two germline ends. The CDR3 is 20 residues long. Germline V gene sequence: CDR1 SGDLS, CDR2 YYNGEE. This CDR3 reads CASSVVLLNPGLHTPYEQYF. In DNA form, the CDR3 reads TGTGCCAGCAGCGTAGTTTTACTCAACCCGGGACTCCACACACCTTACGAGCAGTACTTC. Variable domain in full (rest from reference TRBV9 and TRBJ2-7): DSGVTQTPKHLITATGQRVTLRCSPRSGDLSVYWYQQSLDQGLQFLIQYYNGEERAKGNILERFSAQQFPDLHSELNLSSLELGDSALYFCASSVVLLNPGLHTPYEQYFGPGTRLTVT.

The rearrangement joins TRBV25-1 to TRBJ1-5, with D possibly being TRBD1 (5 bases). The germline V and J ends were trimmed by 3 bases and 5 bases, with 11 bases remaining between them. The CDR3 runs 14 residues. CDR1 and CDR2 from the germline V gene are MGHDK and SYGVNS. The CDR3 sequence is CASSDGQGYQPQHF. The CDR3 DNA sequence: TGTGCCAGCAGTGATGGGCAGGGCTATCAGCCCCAGCATTTT.

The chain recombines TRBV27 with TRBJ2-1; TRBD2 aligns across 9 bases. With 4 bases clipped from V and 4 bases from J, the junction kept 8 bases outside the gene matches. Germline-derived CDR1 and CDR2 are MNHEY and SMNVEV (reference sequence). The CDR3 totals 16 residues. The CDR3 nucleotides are TGTGCCAGCAGTTCCCCGGCTAGCGGGGATTACAATGAGCAGTTCTTC. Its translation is CASSSPASGDYNEQFF.